This passage covers 13 T cell receptor beta chains from one sample sequenced in a study of Ad26.COV2.S vaccination and SARS-CoV-2 variants. Indicated treatment: roughly 20 received Ad26.COV2.S at low or high dose, single or two shots; roughly five received placebo; per-sample allocation not given. Sampling occurred on day 63 after the first vaccine or placebo injection. The table came from immunoSEQ multiplex PCR; TCRdb's copy has only in-frame clones and leaves some out. The top ten clones hold nearly 1.5% of a sample with roughly 680,000 clones, more than 70% of them seen once. The source was peripheral blood, collected in a trial of Ad26.COV2.S vaccine versus placebo. These receptors were taken from a person aged 18-65 years who received the Ad26.COV2.S COVID-19 vaccine or a placebo.

This chain links TRBV3-1 (or the pseudogene TRBV3-2) with TRBJ2-6; D possibly corresponds to TRBD1 (5 bases). The V gene lost 6 bases and the J gene lost 2 bases, with 8 bases spanning the gap. Germline V gene lookup returns CDR1 LGHDT and CDR2 YNNKEL (reference sequence). This CDR3 comprises 14 residues. CDR3 sequence: CASSQTAGANVLTF. The CDR3 nucleotides are TGTGCCAGCAGTCAGACAGCTGGGGCCAACGTCCTGACTTTC.

The chain employs TRBV4-1 and TRBJ1-3, with a weak D call TRBD1 (6 bases). This CDR3 spans 14 amino acids. CDR1 is MGHRA and CDR2 is YSYEKL in the germline V gene. V dropped 2 bases and J dropped 4 bases, with 9 bases sitting between them. For the CDR3, the DNA is TGCGCCAGCAGCCAACCAGGGGCCGGAAACACCATATATTTT. Translation gives CASSQPGAGNTIYF.

This clone is a singleton in its sample. The chain couples TRBV3-1 (or the pseudogene TRBV3-2) to TRBJ2-3, with TRBD2 matching over 12 bases. The germline gives CDR1 LGHDT, CDR2 YNNKEL (reference sequence). V lost 4 bases to trimming and J lost 5 bases; unmatched junction nucleotides: 7. The CDR3 has 16 residues. Here the CDR3 reads CASSPPSGGAGDTQYF. The CDR3 DNA reads TGTGCCAGCAGCCCCCCTAGCGGGGGGGCCGGAGATACGCAGTATTTT.

The rearrangement uses TRBV2 and TRBJ2-3; perhaps TRBD2 as D (6 bases). Per germline, CDR1 SNHLY and CDR2 FYNNEI. This CDR3 region has 14 residues. The V and J ends lost 7 bases and 3 bases respectively, with 14 bases between them. This CDR3 reads CASTRDWTTDTQYF. CDR3 DNA sequence: TGTGCCAGCACCCGGGACTGGACGACAGATACGCAGTATTTT. Based on the CDR3 plus reference TRBV2 and TRBJ2-3, the full variable domain is EPEVTQTPSHQVTQMGQEVILRCVPISNHLYFYWYRQILGQKVEFLVSFYNNEISEKSEIFDDQFSVERPDGSNFTLKIRSTKLEDSAMYFCASTRDWTTDTQYFGPGTRLTVL.

This clone was seen only a few times. The genes are TRBV7-2 and TRBJ1-6; D is ambiguous. CDR1 SGHTA and CDR2 FQGNSA come from the germline V gene. The CDR3 runs to 13 residues. Between the trimmed V and J ends, which lost 5 bases and 11 bases, there was a span of 13 bases. Here the CDR3 DNA reads TGTGCCAGCAGCGCCGCGTGGGTTGCACCCCTCCACTTT. It specifies CASSAAWVAPLHF.

The V call is TRBV5-6, the J call TRBJ2-2; the match to TRBD2 covers 9 bases. The CDR3 is made up of 15 amino acids. The junction had 10 bases not matched to a gene; V was cut back by 3 bases and J by 10 bases. The V gene's germline CDR1 is SGHDT and CDR2 YYEEEE. CDR3 region: CASSWGRGRAEELFF. For the CDR3, the DNA is TGTGCCAGCAGCTGGGGGCGCGGGAGGGCCGAGGAGCTGTTTTTT.

The gene calls are TRBV20-1 and TRBJ2-2, with 8 positions matching TRBD2. Germline CDR1 reads DFQATT; CDR2 reads SNEGSKA (reference sequence). The CDR3 has 14 residues. The V gene end was trimmed by 3 bases and the J gene end by 8 bases; junction bases not matched to a gene: 8. CDR3 residues: CSASVAGGPGELFF. The CDR3 DNA reads TGCAGTGCTAGTGTCGCGGGAGGTCCGGGGGAGCTGTTTTTT.

The chain combines TRBV5-4 with TRBJ2-3; tentative D call: TRBD2 (6 bases). Trimming stripped 1 base from V and 6 bases from J, with 18 bases between. The germline gives CDR1 SGHNT, CDR2 YYREEE (reference sequence). The CDR3 totals 16 residues. The CDR3 loop is CASSLWLAGLGDTQYF. The CDR3 nucleotides are TGTGCCAGCAGCTTGTGGTTGGCGGGGTTGGGGGATACGCAGTATTTT.

The chain employs TRBV6-1 and TRBJ2-1, with D tentatively TRBD1 or TRBD2 (5 bases each). The germline V and J ends were trimmed by 4 bases and 7 bases, with 17 bases remaining between them. This CDR3 is 15 amino acids long. CDR1 is MNHNS and CDR2 is SASEGT in the germline V gene. The CDR3 region has the DNA TGTGCCAGCAGTGGAGCCGAGAGGAGGACAAATGAGCAGTTCTTC. Its protein product is CASSGAERRTNEQFF.

This chain connects TRBV4-2 to TRBJ1-1, with TRBD1 matching 9 bases. V was pared by 2 bases and J by 1 base, with 2 bases of the junction left unmatched. CDR3 length equals 15 residues. Per germline, CDR1 LGHNA and CDR2 YNFKEQ. The CDR3 DNA follows: TGTGCCAGCAGCCAATCGGGACAGGGGAACACTGAAGCTTTCTTT. Encoded protein: CASSQSGQGNTEAFF.

The rearrangement uses TRBV18 and TRBJ2-3, with D perhaps matching TRBD1 (6 bases). The V end lost 3 bases, the J end lost 5 bases, and 12 bases lay between the germline ends. The CDR3 is made up of 14 amino acids. CDR1 KGHSH and CDR2 LQKENI come from the germline V gene. The CDR3 is CASSPPSTGDTQYF. The CDR3 nucleotides read TGTGCCAGCTCACCTCCTTCGACAGGAGATACGCAGTATTTT.

V gene TRBV4-2 combines with J gene TRBJ1-3; unclear D gene. V was shortened by 4 bases and J by 9 bases, with 10 bases between the two germline ends. The CDR3 has 12 amino acids. The germline V gene encodes CDR1 LGHNA and CDR2 YNFKEQ. The CDR3 region has the DNA TGTGCCAGCAGCCTTGGAACCGCCACCATATATTTT. The encoded protein is CASSLGTATIYF.

This chain uses TRBV19 with TRBJ1-2; D remains ambiguous. Germline loops: CDR1 LNHDA, CDR2 SQIVND (reference sequence). The CDR3 runs to 15 residues. The V end was cut by 0 bases, the J end by 4 bases, with 12 bases between. CDR3 DNA: TGTGCCAGTAGTATAGACACCTCTTTGGGCTATGGCTACACCTTC. Translated, it gives CASSIDTSLGYGYTF. Supplemented by reference TRBV19 and TRBJ1-2, the full variable domain reads DGGITQSPKYLFRKEGQNVTLSCEQNLNHDAMYWYRQDPGQGLRLIYYSQIVNDFQKGDIAEGYSVSREKKESFPLTVTSAQKNPTAFYLCASSIDTSLGYGYTFGSGTRLTVV.